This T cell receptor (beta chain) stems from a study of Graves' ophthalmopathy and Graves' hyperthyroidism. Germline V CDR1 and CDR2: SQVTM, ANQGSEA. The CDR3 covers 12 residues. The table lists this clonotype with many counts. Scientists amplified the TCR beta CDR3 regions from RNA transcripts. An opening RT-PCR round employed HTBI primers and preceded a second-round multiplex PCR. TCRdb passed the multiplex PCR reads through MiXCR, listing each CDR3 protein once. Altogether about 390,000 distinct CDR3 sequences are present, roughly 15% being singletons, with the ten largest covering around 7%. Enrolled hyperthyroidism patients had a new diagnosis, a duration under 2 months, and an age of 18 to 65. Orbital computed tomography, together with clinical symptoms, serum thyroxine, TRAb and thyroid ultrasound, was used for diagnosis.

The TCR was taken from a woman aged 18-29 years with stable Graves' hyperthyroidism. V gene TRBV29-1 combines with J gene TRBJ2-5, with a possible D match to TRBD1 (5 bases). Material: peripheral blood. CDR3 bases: TGCAGTTCCCGGGCAGGGCAAGAGACCCAGTACTTC. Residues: CSSRAGQETQYF.